These 11 T cell receptor beta chains originate from one sample sequenced in a study of T-cell reconstitution after alpha-beta-depleted transplantation in children. It was with unique molecular identifiers that the TCRbeta library was prepared. In TCRdb, the PCR reads were re-called with MiXCR into one record per CDR3 protein. The repertoire holds about 640,000 distinct CDR3 sequences, with 10% to 15% as singletons. Sequenced here: PBMCs, mostly from graft donor cells, sampled 360 days after TCRalphabeta/CD19-depleted stem cell transplant. The receptors derive from a male patient younger than 18 who had a stem cell transplant for acute myeloid leukemia, so the T cells may come from the graft donor.

The chain is built from TRBV24-1 and TRBJ1-5; D might be TRBD1 (5 bases). Trimming cost V 2 bases and J 0 bases, with 16 bases left between them. Germline V gene data show CDR1 as KGHDR and CDR2 as SFDVKD. The CDR3 has 18 amino acids. In DNA, the CDR3 is TGTGCCACCAGTGATTCGGGCAGGGAGGAGTATAGCAATCAGCCCCAGCATTTT. It codes for CATSDSGREEYSNQPQHF.

This clonotype was observed many times. This chain connects TRBV4-2 to TRBJ1-2; D ambiguous. Trimming took off 3 bases at V and 4 bases at J, with 21 bases between the two ends. The germline V gene has CDR1 LGHNA and CDR2 YNFKEQ. This CDR3 is built from 17 residues. The CDR3 loop is CASSHLGGTVWGYGYTF. The CDR3 DNA sequence: TGTGCCAGCAGCCACCTGGGAGGAACAGTTTGGGGCTATGGCTACACCTTC.

The V and J genes are TRBV5-1 and TRBJ2-3; 12 nucleotides match TRBD2. The CDR3 length is 15 residues. Germline assignment: CDR1 SGHRS and CDR2 YFSETQ. Germline trimming cut 3 bases from V and 4 bases from J; bases unmatched to any gene: 3. The CDR3 DNA is TGCGCCAGCAGCTCGACTAGCGGGAGTGCAGATACGCAGTATTTT. Its protein is CASSSTSGSADTQYF. The complete variable domain, with remaining parts taken from reference TRBV5-1 and TRBJ2-3, reads KAGVTQTPRYLIKTRGQQVTLSCSPISGHRSVSWYQQTPGQGLQFLFEYFSETQRNKGNFPGRFSGRQFSNSRSEMNVSTLELGDSALYLCASSSTSGSADTQYFGPGTRLTVL.

The V and J genes are TRBV20-1 and TRBJ2-1; perhaps TRBD2 as D (6 bases). This CDR3 comprises 16 residues. Trimming removed 1 base from V and 5 bases from J, with 18 bases in between. From germline, CDR1 is DFQATT and CDR2 SNEGSKA (reference sequence). CDR3 sequence reads: CSARGRGRLTNNEQFF. The CDR3 DNA reads TGCAGTGCTAGAGGGCGGGGTAGACTTACCAACAATGAGCAGTTCTTC.

This clonotype has only a few counts. The chain uses TRBV4-2 and TRBJ2-5; D may be TRBD1 (6 bases). The length of the CDR3 is 13 residues. CDR1 and CDR2 from the germline V gene are LGHNA and YNFKEQ. V gave up 4 bases and J gave up 9 bases, with 15 bases separating them. The CDR3 protein is CASSPPSSGAQYF. The CDR3 DNA sequence: TGTGCCAGCAGCCCACCATCCTCAGGGGCCCAGTACTTC.

The chain links TRBV20-1 to TRBJ2-7; 9 bases match TRBD2. Germline V CDR1 and CDR2: DFQATT, SNEGSKA (reference sequence). The CDR3 spans 15 residues. V trimming: 3 bases; J trimming: 3 bases; junction bases outside the gene matches: 9. The CDR3, as DNA: TGCAGTGCTAGGACAAAGGGCGGGAGGGTCTACGAGCAGTACTTC. Translated: CSARTKGGRVYEQYF.

In this sample, this clonotype turned up many times. The rearrangement links TRBV29-1 to TRBJ2-7, with 8 nucleotides matching TRBD2. The germline V gene has CDR1 SQVTM and CDR2 ANQGSEA. There are 14 residues in the CDR3. V dropped 7 bases and J dropped 3; count of bases not matched to a gene: 11. For the CDR3, the DNA is TGCAGCGCCGTTGAGAGCGGGAGACTCTACGAGCAGTACTTC. Translated: CSAVESGRLYEQYF.

J is TRBJ2-7 and V is TRBV21-1; TRBD2, the table's D call, lacks a check against the DNA. TRBV21-1 counts as a pseudogene. The CDR3 loop spans 16 amino acids. The DNA for the CDR3 is TGTGCCAGCAGCAACCTCGCGCCGACTGGCTCCTACGAGCAGTACTTC. It translates to CASSNLAPTGSYEQYF.

This clonotype came up a few times. The V call is TRBV12-3 or TRBV12-4, the J call TRBJ2-4; 7 nucleotides agree with TRBD2. V lost 3 bases and J lost 2; bases outside the gene matches: 4. The CDR3 extends over 15 amino acids. The CDR3 protein is CASSFGGRSKNIQYF. CDR3 bases: TGTGCCAGCAGTTTCGGGGGGAGGTCCAAAAACATTCAGTACTTC.

The chain joins TRBV12-5 to TRBJ2-2; TRBD1 agrees at 11 bases. This CDR3 has 15 amino acids. The V gene end was trimmed by 5 bases and the J gene end by 4 bases; junction bases not matched to a gene: 3. CDR1 LGHNT and CDR2 FRNRAP come from the germline V gene. The chain's CDR3 is CASGRGTGGTGELFF. CDR3 coding DNA: TGTGCTAGTGGTCGCGGGACAGGGGGCACCGGGGAGCTGTTTTTT.

The sample holds a few counts of this clonotype. This chain uses TRBV7-8 with TRBJ2-1; 8 bases line up with TRBD2. The J segment lost 7 bases and the V segment lost 4 bases, leaving 12 bases of the junction unmatched. CDR1 and CDR2 from the germline V gene are SGHVS and FQNEAQ. The CDR3 sequence is 16 residues long. CDR3: CASSSVGTSVRNEQFF. CDR3 in DNA: TGTGCCAGCAGCTCGGTAGGGACTAGTGTCCGGAATGAGCAGTTCTTC.